This is a list of T cell receptor beta chains from one sample in a study of OX40 agonist ivuxolimab in advanced cancers. Measured with immunoSEQ multiplex PCR; TCRdb has only the in-frame clones, and not every one. This table has 60,000 to 85,000 clones, around four fifths appearing once. The sample was CD4+ or CD8+ T cells sorted from blood, taken in a trial of the OX40 agonist ivuxolimab. These receptors came from an adult with an advanced solid tumor such as melanoma, head and neck, liver or kidney cancer. The CDR3 runs from the conserved cysteine through the conserved F or W. The D gene is left open where the match is weak. Expanded clones are given a class, and other clones once, few, many or no size at all.

- | TRBJ1-4 | 13 | TRBV29-1 | - | CSGGRGPNEKLFF | TGCAGCGGAGGGCGGGGACCTAATGAGAAACTGTTTTTT
- | TRBJ1-3 | 16 | TRBV10-2 | - | CASRQDRRRPGNTIYF | TGCGCCAGCAGACAAGACAGGCGGAGACCTGGAAACACCATATATTTT
- | TRBJ1-3 | 14 | TRBV29-1 | - | CSVGETGAGNTIYF | TGCAGCGTTGGTGAGACAGGCGCAGGAAACACCATATATTTT
- | TRBJ1-1 | 13 | TRBV10-3 | - | CAISERGNTEAFF | TGTGCCATCAGTGAGCGGGGGAACACTGAAGCTTTCTTT
few | TRBJ1-3 | 15 | TRBV5-6 | - | CASSLYSSSGNTIYF | TGTGCCAGCAGCTTGTATTCCAGCTCTGGAAACACCATATATTTT
- | TRBJ2-7 | 14 | TRBV5-4 | - | CASSLAEAGSEQYF | TGTGCCAGCAGCTTGGCCGAGGCAGGGAGCGAGCAGTACTTC
- | TRBJ1-1 | 14 | TRBV5-8 | - | CASSLGRGYTEAFF | TGTGCCAGCAGCTTGGGCAGGGGATATACTGAAGCTTTCTTT
few | TRBJ2-1 | 14 | TRBV28 | TRBD2 | CASRGAGRVNEQFF | TGTGCCAGCAGAGGAGCGGGAAGAGTGAATGAGCAGTTCTTC
- | TRBJ2-1 | 13 | TRBV19 | - | CASSIASYNEQFF | TGTGCCAGTAGTATAGCCTCCTACAATGAGCAGTTCTTC
few | TRBJ2-7 | 13 | TRBV7-6 | - | CASSIALTYEQYF | TGTGCCAGCAGCATAGCGCTAACCTACGAGCAGTACTTC
- | TRBJ2-7 | 14 | TRBV6-4 | TRBD2 | CASSGAGGPHEQYF | TGTGCCAGCAGTGGGGCGGGGGGGCCACACGAGCAGTACTTC
- | TRBJ2-7 | 14 | TRBV7-2 | - | CASSLGLGRYEQYF | TGTGCCAGCAGCTTAGGGTTGGGCCGCTACGAGCAGTACTTC
- | TRBJ1-2 | 15 | TRBV25-1 | TRBD1 | CASSAERTGGSGYTF | TGTGCCAGCAGTGCCGAGAGGACAGGGGGATCTGGCTACACCTTC
- | TRBJ1-6 | 17 | TRBV4-3 | TRBD1 | CASSQRTGGSYNSPLHF | TGCGCCAGCAGCCAGAGGACAGGGGGCTCCTATAATTCACCCCTCCACTTT
- | TRBJ2-5 | 13 | TRBV29-1 | - | CSAEPPRAETQYF | TGCAGCGCCGAACCCCCCAGGGCAGAGACCCAGTACTTC
- | TRBJ2-1 | 12 | TRBV7-2 | - | CASSLQYNEQFF | TGTGCCAGCAGCTTACAGTACAATGAGCAGTTCTTC
- | TRBJ2-7 | 15 | TRBV5-4 | - | CASRWGGATSYEQYF | TGTGCCAGCAGATGGGGGGGCGCGACGTCCTACGAGCAGTACTTC
- | TRBJ2-1 | 15 | TRBV7-2 | TRBD2 | CASSLGTSGNNEQFF | TGTGCCAGCAGCTTAGGGACTAGCGGGAATAATGAGCAGTTCTTC
- | TRBJ2-1 | 14 | TRBV7-9 | - | CASSHSSGFNEQFF | TGTGCCAGCAGCCACTCCTCGGGGTTCAATGAGCAGTTCTTC
few | TRBJ2-3 | 15 | TRBV4-1 | - | CASSQYRAPTDTQYF | TGCGCCAGCAGCCAGTACAGGGCCCCCACAGATACGCAGTATTTT
once | TRBJ2-3 | 10 | TRBV10-3 | - | CATRQNTQYF | TGTGCCACCCGGCAAAATACGCAGTATTTT
- | TRBJ1-1 | 16 | TRBV6-5 | - | CASSSGTGTTDTEAFF | TGTGCCAGCAGTTCAGGAACCGGGACCACGGACACTGAAGCTTTCTTT
- | TRBJ1-5 | 14 | TRBV30 | - | CAWSVGSPNQPQHF | TGTGCCTGGAGTGTCGGCAGCCCCAATCAGCCCCAGCATTTT
- | TRBJ1-1 | 14 | TRBV28 | TRBD1 | CASSPPPGQGWAFF | TGTGCCAGCAGTCCCCCCCCCGGACAGGGTTGGGCTTTCTTT
- | TRBJ2-6 | 16 | TRBV2 | - | CASSEEPRAGANVLTF | TGTGCCAGCAGTGAAGAACCCCGAGCTGGGGCCAACGTCCTGACTTTC
- | TRBJ2-3 | 14 | TRBV19 | - | CASSSWQARDTQYF | TGTGCCAGTAGCTCGTGGCAGGCCAGAGATACGCAGTATTTT
- | TRBJ2-7 | 14 | TRBV2 | TRBD2 | CASSESGRVYEQYF | TGTGCCAGCAGTGAAAGCGGGAGAGTCTACGAGCAGTACTTC
few | TRBJ2-7 | 15 | TRBV7-2 | TRBD2 | CASSLLAGGPNEQYF | TGTGCCAGCAGCCTGCTAGCGGGGGGGCCGAACGAGCAGTACTTC
- | TRBJ2-3 | 16 | TRBV7-2 | - | CATRPLNRASTDTQYF | TGTGCCACCCGACCACTAAACAGGGCTAGCACAGATACGCAGTATTTT
- | TRBJ1-1 | 15 | TRBV2 | - | CASSGQGFLNTEAFF | TGTGCCAGCAGTGGGCAGGGCTTTCTGAACACTGAAGCTTTCTTT
- | TRBJ2-7 | 15 | TRBV11-2 | - | CASSLRSGPSYEQYF | TGTGCCAGCAGCTTAAGGAGCGGTCCATCCTACGAGCAGTACTTC
- | TRBJ1-6 | 19 | TRBV9 | TRBD1 | CASSARGPGGILGNSPLHF | TGTGCCAGCAGCGCGCGAGGACCAGGGGGTATATTGGGCAATTCACCCCTCCACTTT
- | TRBJ1-1 | 14 | TRBV15 | - | CATGRGDYNTEAFF | TGTGCCACCGGACGAGGGGATTACAACACTGAAGCTTTCTTT
- | TRBJ2-3 | 17 | TRBV15 | TRBD2 | CATSSPGLAGGGDTQYF | TGTGCCACCAGCAGTCCGGGACTAGCGGGGGGAGGAGATACGCAGTATTTT
- | TRBJ2-5 | 13 | TRBV5-4 | - | CASSGTNQETQYF | TGTGCCAGCAGCGGGACCAACCAAGAGACCCAGTACTTC
- | TRBJ2-1 | 18 | TRBV7-9 | - | CASTPARGDPRRYNEQFF | TGTGCCAGCACCCCCGCCAGGGGGGACCCCAGGCGCTACAATGAGCAGTTCTTC
- | TRBJ2-7 | 15 | TRBV18 | - | CASSPGTPNSYEQYF | TGTGCCAGCTCACCAGGGACACCGAATAGTTACGAGCAGTACTTC
- | TRBJ1-5 | 13 | TRBV18 | - | CASSPGGDQPQHF | TGTGCCAGCTCACCCGGAGGAGATCAGCCCCAGCATTTT
once | TRBJ2-1 | 17 | TRBV5-1 | TRBD1 | CASSYQTGAISYNEQFF | TGCGCCAGCAGCTATCAAACAGGGGCTATATCCTACAATGAGCAGTTCTTC
- | TRBJ2-7 | 15 | TRBV7-9 | - | CASSLGEGPTYEQYF | TGTGCCAGCAGCCTTGGAGAGGGCCCCACCTACGAGCAGTACTTC
- | TRBJ2-3 | 15 | TRBV10-2 | TRBD2 | CASRIGRGGLDTQYF | TGCGCCAGCAGAATAGGTCGGGGGGGCCTAGATACGCAGTATTTT
- | TRBJ2-2 | 16 | TRBV28 | TRBD1 | CASIDRTGLGTGELFF | TGTGCCAGCATAGATCGGACAGGGTTGGGGACCGGGGAGCTGTTTTTT
once | TRBJ2-2 | 14 | TRBV19 | TRBD2 | CASIGLAGTGELFF | TGTGCCAGTATTGGTCTAGCGGGGACCGGGGAGCTGTTTTTT
once | TRBJ2-7 | 17 | TRBV5-5 | TRBD2 | CASSLVLGRAESPEQYF | TGTGCCAGCAGCTTGGTTCTCGGGAGGGCCGAGTCTCCAGAGCAGTACTTC